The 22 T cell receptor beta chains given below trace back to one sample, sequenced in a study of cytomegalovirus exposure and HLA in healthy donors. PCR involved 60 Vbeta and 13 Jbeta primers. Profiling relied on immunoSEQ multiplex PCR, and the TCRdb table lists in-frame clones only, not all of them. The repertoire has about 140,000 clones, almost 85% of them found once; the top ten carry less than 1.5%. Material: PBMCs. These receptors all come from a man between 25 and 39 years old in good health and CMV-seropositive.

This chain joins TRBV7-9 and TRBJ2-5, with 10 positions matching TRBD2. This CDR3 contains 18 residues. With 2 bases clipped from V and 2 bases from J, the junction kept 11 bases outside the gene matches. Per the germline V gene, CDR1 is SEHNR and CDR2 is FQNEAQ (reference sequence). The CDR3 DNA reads TGTGCCAGCAGCTTACACCGCGATAGCGGGGGGTATCAAGAGACCCAGTACTTC. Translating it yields CASSLHRDSGGYQETQYF.

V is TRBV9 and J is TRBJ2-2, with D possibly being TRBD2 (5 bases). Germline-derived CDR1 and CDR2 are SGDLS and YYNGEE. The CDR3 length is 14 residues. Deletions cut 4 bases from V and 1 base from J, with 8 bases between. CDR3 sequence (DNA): TGTGCCAGCAGCTTGAGCGGGAACACCGGGGAGCTGTTTTTT. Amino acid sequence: CASSLSGNTGELFF.

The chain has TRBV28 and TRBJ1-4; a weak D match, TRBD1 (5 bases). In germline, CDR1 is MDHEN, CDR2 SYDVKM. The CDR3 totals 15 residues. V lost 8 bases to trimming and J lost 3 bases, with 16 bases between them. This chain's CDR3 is CASEKAGLANEKLFF. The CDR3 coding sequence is TGTGCCAGCGAAAAGGCAGGGCTTGCTAATGAAAAACTGTTTTTT.

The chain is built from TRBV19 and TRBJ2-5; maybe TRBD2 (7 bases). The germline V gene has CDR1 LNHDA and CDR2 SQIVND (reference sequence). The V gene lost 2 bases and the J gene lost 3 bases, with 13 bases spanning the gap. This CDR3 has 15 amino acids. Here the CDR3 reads CASSILAGAEETQYF. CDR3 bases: TGTGCCAGTAGTATATTGGCGGGGGCCGAAGAGACCCAGTACTTC.

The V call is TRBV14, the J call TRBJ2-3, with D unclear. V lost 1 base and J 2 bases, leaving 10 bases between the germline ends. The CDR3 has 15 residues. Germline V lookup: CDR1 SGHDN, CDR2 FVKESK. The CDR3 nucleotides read TGTGCCAGCAGCCAAGCTTCAGTTTCCACAGATACGCAGTATTTT. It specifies CASSQASVSTDTQYF. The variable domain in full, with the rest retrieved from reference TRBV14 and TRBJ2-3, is EAGVTQFPSHSVIEKGQTVTLRCDPISGHDNLYWYRRVMGKEIKFLLHFVKESKQDESGMPNNRFLAERTGGTYSTLKVQPAELEDSGVYFCASSQASVSTDTQYFGPGTRLTVL.

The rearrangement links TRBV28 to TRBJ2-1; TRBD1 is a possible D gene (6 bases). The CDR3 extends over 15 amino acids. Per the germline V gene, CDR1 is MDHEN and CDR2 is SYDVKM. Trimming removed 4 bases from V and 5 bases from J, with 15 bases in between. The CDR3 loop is CASSSTGRSNNEQFF. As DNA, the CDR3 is TGTGCCAGCAGTTCCACAGGGCGATCTAACAATGAGCAGTTCTTC.

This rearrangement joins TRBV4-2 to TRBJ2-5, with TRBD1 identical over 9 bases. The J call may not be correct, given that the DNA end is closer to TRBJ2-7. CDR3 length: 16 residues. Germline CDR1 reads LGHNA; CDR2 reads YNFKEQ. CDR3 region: CASSATHRGPSYEQYF. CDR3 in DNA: TGTGCCAGCAGCGCAACCCACAGGGGGCCGTCCTACGAGCAGTACTTC.

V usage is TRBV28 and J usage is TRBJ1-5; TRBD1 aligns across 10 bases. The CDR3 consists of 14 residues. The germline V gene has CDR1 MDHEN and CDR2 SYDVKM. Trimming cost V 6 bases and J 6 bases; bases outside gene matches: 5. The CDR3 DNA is TGTGCCAGCAGACAGGACAGGGGGATTCAGCCCCAGCATTTT. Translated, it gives CASRQDRGIQPQHF.

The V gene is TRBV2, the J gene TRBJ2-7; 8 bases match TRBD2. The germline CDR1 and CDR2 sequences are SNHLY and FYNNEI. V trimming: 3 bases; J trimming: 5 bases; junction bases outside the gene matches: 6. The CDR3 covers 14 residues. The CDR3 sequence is CASSEETGGHEQYF. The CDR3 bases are TGTGCCAGCAGTGAGGAGACGGGGGGGCACGAGCAGTACTTC.

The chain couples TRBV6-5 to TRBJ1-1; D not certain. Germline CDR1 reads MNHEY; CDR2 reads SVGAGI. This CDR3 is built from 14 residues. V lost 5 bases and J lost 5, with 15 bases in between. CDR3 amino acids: CASSEDPSETEAFF. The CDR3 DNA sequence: TGTGCCAGCAGTGAAGATCCGTCGGAGACTGAAGCTTTCTTT.

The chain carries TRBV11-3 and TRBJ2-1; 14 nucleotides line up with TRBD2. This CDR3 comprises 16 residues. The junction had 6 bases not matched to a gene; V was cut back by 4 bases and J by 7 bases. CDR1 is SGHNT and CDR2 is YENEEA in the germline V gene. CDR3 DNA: TGTGCCAGCAGCTCTTCCGGGACTAGCGGGAGTAATGAGCAGTTCTTC. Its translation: CASSSSGTSGSNEQFF.

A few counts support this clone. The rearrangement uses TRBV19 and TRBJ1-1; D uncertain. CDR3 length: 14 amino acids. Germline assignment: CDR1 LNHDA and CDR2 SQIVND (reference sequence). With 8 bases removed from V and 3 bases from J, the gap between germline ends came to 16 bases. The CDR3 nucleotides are TGTGCCAGTGGTTACCTAGGTGCGGACACTGAAGCTTTCTTT. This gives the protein CASGYLGADTEAFF.

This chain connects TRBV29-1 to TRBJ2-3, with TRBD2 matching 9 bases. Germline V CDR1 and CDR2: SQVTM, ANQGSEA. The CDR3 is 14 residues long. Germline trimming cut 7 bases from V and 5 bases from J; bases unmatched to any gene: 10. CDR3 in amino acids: CSGTTSGLIDTQYF. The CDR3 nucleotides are TGCAGCGGCACGACTAGCGGTCTTATAGATACGCAGTATTTT.

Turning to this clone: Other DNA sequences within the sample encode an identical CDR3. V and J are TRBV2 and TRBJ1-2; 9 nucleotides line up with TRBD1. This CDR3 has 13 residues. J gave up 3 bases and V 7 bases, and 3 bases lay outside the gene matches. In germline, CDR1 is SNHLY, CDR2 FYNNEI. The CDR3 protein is CASTRDRDYGYTF. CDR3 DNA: TGTGCCAGCACCAGGGACAGGGACTATGGCTACACCTTC.

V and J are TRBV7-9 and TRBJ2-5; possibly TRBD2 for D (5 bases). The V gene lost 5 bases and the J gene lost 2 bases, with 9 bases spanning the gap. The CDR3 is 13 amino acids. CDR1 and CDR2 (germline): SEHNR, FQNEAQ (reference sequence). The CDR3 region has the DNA TGTGCCAGCAGCGGCGGGCTACAAGAGACCCAGTACTTC. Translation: CASSGGLQETQYF.

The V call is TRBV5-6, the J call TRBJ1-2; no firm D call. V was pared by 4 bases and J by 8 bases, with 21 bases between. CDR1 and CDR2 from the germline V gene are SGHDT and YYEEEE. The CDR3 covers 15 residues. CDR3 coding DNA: TGTGCCAGCAGCCCCCGCGGGGTAACAGCGCGAGGCTACACCTTC. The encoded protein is CASSPRGVTARGYTF.

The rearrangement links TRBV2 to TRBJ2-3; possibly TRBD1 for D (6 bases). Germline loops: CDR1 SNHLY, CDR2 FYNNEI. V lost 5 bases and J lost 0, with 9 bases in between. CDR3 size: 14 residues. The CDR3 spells CASSLGQSTDTQYF. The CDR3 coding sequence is TGTGCCAGCAGTCTCGGACAGAGCACAGATACGCAGTATTTT.

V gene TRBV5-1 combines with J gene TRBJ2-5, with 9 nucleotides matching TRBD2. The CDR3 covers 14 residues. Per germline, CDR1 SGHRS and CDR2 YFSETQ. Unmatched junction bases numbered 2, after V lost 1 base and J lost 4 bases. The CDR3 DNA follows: TGCGCCAGCAGCTTGCTAGCGGGGACAGAGACCCAGTACTTC. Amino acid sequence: CASSLLAGTETQYF. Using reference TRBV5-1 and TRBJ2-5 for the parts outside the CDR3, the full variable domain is KAGVTQTPRYLIKTRGQQVTLSCSPISGHRSVSWYQQTPGQGLQFLFEYFSETQRNKGNFPGRFSGRQFSNSRSEMNVSTLELGDSALYLCASSLLAGTETQYFGPGTRLLVL.

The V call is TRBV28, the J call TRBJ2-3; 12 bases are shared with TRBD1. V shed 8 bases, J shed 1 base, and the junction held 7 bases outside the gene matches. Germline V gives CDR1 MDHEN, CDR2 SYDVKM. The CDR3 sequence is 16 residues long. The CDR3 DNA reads TGTGCCAGCTCCGGGACAGGGGGCCCCGGCACAGATACGCAGTATTTT. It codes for CASSGTGGPGTDTQYF. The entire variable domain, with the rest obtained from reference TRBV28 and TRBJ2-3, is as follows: DVKVTQSSRYLVKRTGEKVFLECVQDMDHENMFWYRQDPGLGLRLIYFSYDVKMKEKGDIPEGYSVSREKKERFSLILESASTNQTSMYLCASSGTGGPGTDTQYFGPGTRLTVL.

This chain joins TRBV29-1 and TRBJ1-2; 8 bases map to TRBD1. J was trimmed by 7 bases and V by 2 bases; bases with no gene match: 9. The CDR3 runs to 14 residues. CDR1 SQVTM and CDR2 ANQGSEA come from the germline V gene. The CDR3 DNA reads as TGCAGCGTTGAACAGGGGGCCCCTCTATTTGGCTACACCTTC. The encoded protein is CSVEQGAPLFGYTF.

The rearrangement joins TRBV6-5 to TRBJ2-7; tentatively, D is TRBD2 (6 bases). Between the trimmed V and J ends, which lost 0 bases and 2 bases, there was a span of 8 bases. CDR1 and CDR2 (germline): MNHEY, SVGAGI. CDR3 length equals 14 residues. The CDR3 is CASSYSRRAYEQYF. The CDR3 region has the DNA TGTGCCAGCAGTTACTCCCGGAGGGCCTACGAGCAGTACTTC.

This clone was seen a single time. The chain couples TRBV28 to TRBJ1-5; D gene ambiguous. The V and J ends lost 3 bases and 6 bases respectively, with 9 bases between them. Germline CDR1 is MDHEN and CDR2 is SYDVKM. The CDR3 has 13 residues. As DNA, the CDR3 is TGTGCCAGCAGTTTCGTCGCGGGTCAGCCCCAGCATTTT. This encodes CASSFVAGQPQHF.